The present entry profiles one T cell receptor beta chain with its context. What it recognizes is unknown. Germline V gene data show CDR1 as ENHRY and CDR2 as SYGVKD. The V and J ends lost 3 bases and 4 bases, in that order; junction bases with no gene match: 7. The CDR3 has 17 amino acids. This specimen belongs to a study of shared clonotypes between healthy human individuals. Points from the study as a whole: Owing to a small donor count, the genetic and exposure-history diversity represented was limited. Non-shared clonotypes were found to have lower generation probabilities than the clonotypes that were shared by all four of the sorted-subset donors.

The assay was immunoSEQ multiplex PCR, and TCRdb's table has in-frame clones only and misses some. The table lists 630,000 or so clones, roughly 98% of them singletons. Terminally differentiated effector memory CD45RA+ cells were left out of the naive CD8 fraction, which was CD45RO-negative and positively selected for CCR7. Sequenced input: naive CD8+ T cells sorted from blood. The V gene is TRBV10-3, the J gene TRBJ2-7; 15 bases are shared with TRBD2. This clonotype was sampled from a man aged 25-45 years in good health. DNA of the CDR3: TGTGCCATCAGTGACCCGGGACTAGCGGGAGGAACATACGAGCAGTACTTC. The encoded protein is CAISDPGLAGGTYEQYF.